What follows are 11 T cell receptor beta chains derived from one specimen sequenced in a study of blood T cell repertoires in COVID-19. Sequencing used immunoSEQ multiplex PCR; TCRdb keeps in-frame clones, though not all of them. Of about 210,000 clones listed, approximately 80% are singletons. Sequencing input: peripheral blood. These receptor sequences come from a man in his forties or fifties who had recovered from COVID-19.

The chain couples TRBV5-1 to TRBJ2-1; D unclear. The V gene's germline CDR1 is SGHRS and CDR2 YFSETQ. The ends were cut back, 2 bases at V and 4 bases at J, with 13 bases in the middle. The CDR3 has 15 residues. The CDR3 sequence is CASSLLGGAYNEQFF. The CDR3 nucleotides are TGCGCCAGCAGCTTATTAGGCGGAGCATACAATGAGCAGTTCTTC. The complete variable domain, with remaining parts taken from reference TRBV5-1 and TRBJ2-1, reads KAGVTQTPRYLIKTRGQQVTLSCSPISGHRSVSWYQQTPGQGLQFLFEYFSETQRNKGNFPGRFSGRQFSNSRSEMNVSTLELGDSALYLCASSLLGGAYNEQFFGPGTRLTVL.

DNA for the CDR3: TGCGCCAGCAGCAGGGGACAGTTTCACGAGCAGTACTTC. Its translation: CASSRGQFHEQYF. This sequence joins TRBV5-1 and TRBJ2-7, with 7 bases identical to TRBD1. Germline CDR1 reads SGHRS; CDR2 reads YFSETQ. V lost 4 bases and J lost 5; bases outside the gene matches: 6. This CDR3 has 13 residues.

The rearrangement joins TRBV7-9 to TRBJ1-3, with 9 positions matching TRBD1. The trim removed 4 bases at V and 4 bases at J, leaving 17 bases unmatched. The CDR3 extends over 19 amino acids. Per germline, CDR1 SEHNR and CDR2 FQNEAQ (reference sequence). The CDR3 DNA reads as TGTGCCAGCAGCTCCCCCGTGAACAGGGGGCATGAGTCGGGAAACACCATATATTTT. Residues: CASSSPVNRGHESGNTIYF.

This clone was seen more than once but under ten times. The CDR3 nucleotides are TGTGCCAGCAGTTCAACAGGGGCGGGTGAAGCTTTCTTT. This codes for CASSSTGAGEAFF. The rearrangement links TRBV12-3 or TRBV12-4 to TRBJ1-1; 7 nucleotides line up with TRBD1. The CDR3 is 13 amino acids. J lost 7 bases, V lost 4 bases, and 6 bases had no gene match.

The chain uses TRBV10-3 and TRBJ1-3; D gene uncertain. This CDR3 spans 13 amino acids. V was pared by 10 bases and J by 4 bases, with 14 bases between. Germline lookup yields CDR1 ENHRY and CDR2 SYGVKD. CDR3 in amino acids: CANAGGQGNTIYF. CDR3 coding DNA: TGTGCCAACGCCGGCGGGCAAGGAAACACCATATATTTT.

The chain has TRBV4-3 and TRBJ2-1; TRBD1 matches at 8 bases. Germline V lookup: CDR1 LGHNA, CDR2 YSLEER. The CDR3 spans 14 residues. J gave up 9 bases and V 4 bases, and 8 bases lay outside the gene matches. The CDR3 is CASSLNPQGGEQFF. The CDR3 DNA is TGCGCCAGCAGCCTAAACCCACAGGGGGGTGAGCAGTTCTTC.

The V and J genes are TRBV29-1 and TRBJ2-5; tentative D call: TRBD2 (6 bases). Germline V lookup: CDR1 SQVTM, CDR2 ANQGSEA. With 7 bases removed from V and 7 bases from J, the gap between germline ends came to 19 bases. This CDR3 region has 13 residues. The chain's CDR3 is CSAGGGERRTQYF. CDR3 DNA: TGCAGCGCCGGGGGTGGTGAAAGGCGGACCCAGTACTTC.

The chain carries TRBV21-1 and TRBJ2-7; the DNA was not compared with TRBD1, the D call given in the table. TRBV21-1 constitutes a pseudogene. The CDR3 is 12 residues long. The CDR3 reads CASSGPIYEQYF. The CDR3 coding sequence is TGTGCCAGCAGCGGCCCCATTTACGAGCAGTACTTC.

The count of this clone is one. V gene TRBV27 combines with J gene TRBJ2-7; D may be TRBD1 (5 bases). This CDR3 has 15 residues. Trimming shortened V by 8 bases and J by 7 bases, and 24 bases separated the two germline ends. The V gene's germline CDR1 is MNHEY and CDR2 SMNVEV (reference sequence). This CDR3 reads CASCSRPDSPGEQYF. Here the CDR3 DNA reads TGTGCCAGCTGTTCCCGCCCCGACAGCCCAGGAGAGCAGTACTTC.

The gene calls are TRBV2 and TRBJ2-6; TRBD1 is a possible D gene (6 bases). Trimming pared 5 bases from V and 4 bases from J, leaving 12 bases between. Germline V gene lookup returns CDR1 SNHLY and CDR2 FYNNEI. CDR3 length: 15 amino acids. The DNA of the CDR3 is TGTGCCAGCAGTCCCGGACAGCCCGGGGCCAACGTCCTGACTTTC. Amino acid sequence: CASSPGQPGANVLTF.

This clone was observed once. The rearrangement joins TRBV21-1 to TRBJ2-7; TRBD1 reflects the table's D call only, with no check against the DNA. TRBV21-1 is given as a pseudogene. CDR3 length: 15 residues. The CDR3 coding sequence is TGTGCCAGCAGCACTGGCGGGACAGTCAACTACGAGCAGTACTTC. Translating it yields CASSTGGTVNYEQYF.